This TCR beta chain was captured in a study of T cells in Graves' hyperthyroidism and ophthalmopathy. RNA transcripts yielded amplified TCR beta CDR3 regions. In the first-round RT-PCR of the TCR CDR3, the HTBI primer set was used. MiXCR, applied by TCRdb to the multiplex PCR reads, yields one record per CDR3 protein. The sample gives about 640,000 distinct CDR3 sequences, less than 25% of which show up once; under 35% is in the top ten. Inclusion characteristics of ophthalmopathy patients comprised a Clinical Activity Score of at least 3, a NOSPECS grade of at least 4, and duration under 3 months. Each diagnosis drew on symptoms, thyroxine, TRAb, thyroid ultrasound and orbital computed tomography findings. Notes on the study in general: By a 13 V-J model, ophthalmopathy was set apart from stable hyperthyroidism. Also found in blood were most expanded thyroid clonotypes above 0.001.

This clonotype was seen only a few times. The target antigen is unknown. This CDR3 is 11 amino acids long. V lost 8 bases and J lost 12, with 11 bases in between. CDR1 is LNHDA, CDR2 SQIVND, per germline (reference sequence). The TCR sequence derives from a man aged 25-45 years with Graves' ophthalmopathy. The sample consisted of blood. The rearrangement joins TRBV19 to TRBJ2-6, with no clear D. CDR3 region: CASSSEAVLTF. The CDR3 DNA is TGTGCCAGTTCAAGTGAGGCCGTCCTGACTTTC.